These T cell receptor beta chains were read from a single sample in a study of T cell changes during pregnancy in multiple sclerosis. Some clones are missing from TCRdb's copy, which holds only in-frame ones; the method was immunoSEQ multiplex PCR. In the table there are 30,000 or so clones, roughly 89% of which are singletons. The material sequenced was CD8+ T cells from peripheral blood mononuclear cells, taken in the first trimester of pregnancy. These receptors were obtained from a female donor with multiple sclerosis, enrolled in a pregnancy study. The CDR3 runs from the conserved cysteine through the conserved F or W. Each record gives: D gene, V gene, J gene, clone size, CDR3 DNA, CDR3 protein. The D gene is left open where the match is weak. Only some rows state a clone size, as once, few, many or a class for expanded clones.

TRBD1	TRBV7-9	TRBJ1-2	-	TGTGCCAGCAGCCCAGCCGGGACAGGGCTTGGCTACACCTTC	CASSPAGTGLGYTF
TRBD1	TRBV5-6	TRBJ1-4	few	TGTGCCAGCAGCTTCGCCTCGGGACAGGTGAATGAAAAACTGTTTTTT	CASSFASGQVNEKLFF
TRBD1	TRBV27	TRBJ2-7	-	TGTGCCAGCAGACAAGGACAGGGGGCCGGCGAGCAGTACTTC	CASRQGQGAGEQYF
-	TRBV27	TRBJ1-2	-	TGTGCCAGCAGTCTCGGGAGTGGCTATGGCTACACCTTC	CASSLGSGYGYTF
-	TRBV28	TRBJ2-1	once	TGTGCCAGCAGTTTACCAAATGACAGGGGAGGGGCACAAAACAATGAGCAGTTCTTC	CASSLPNDRGGAQNNEQFF
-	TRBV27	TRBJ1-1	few	TGTGCCAGCAGCCCGGGGGTGAACACTGAAGCTTTCTTT	CASSPGVNTEAFF
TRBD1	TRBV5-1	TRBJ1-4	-	TGCGCCAGCAGCCCCGGGACAGAGAATGAAAAACTGTTTTTT	CASSPGTENEKLFF
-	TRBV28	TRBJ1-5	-	TGTGCCAGCAGTTTCGGGAGGCCGTTAAGTCAGCCCCAGCATTTT	CASSFGRPLSQPQHF
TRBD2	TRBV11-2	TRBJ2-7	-	TGTGCCAGCAGCCCAACTAGCGGAATACGCTACGAGCAGTACTTC	CASSPTSGIRYEQYF
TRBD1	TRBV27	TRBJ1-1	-	TGTGCCAGCAGTGACAGGGGCATGAACACTGAAGCTTTCTTT	CASSDRGMNTEAFF
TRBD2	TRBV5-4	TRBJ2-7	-	TGTGCCAGCAGCCGGGAGGGGAACCCCTACGAGCAGTACTTC	CASSREGNPYEQYF
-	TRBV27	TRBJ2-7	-	TGTGCCAGCAGTTTAAGGGCAGCGGGTCACCCCTACGAGCAGTACTTC	CASSLRAAGHPYEQYF
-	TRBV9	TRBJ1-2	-	TGTGCCAGCACCCCGTTAGAGTTAGGCTACACCTTC	CASTPLELGYTF
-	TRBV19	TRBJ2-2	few	TGTGCCAGTAGTTCCCGGGACTTGAACACCGGGGAGCTGTTTTTT	CASSSRDLNTGELFF
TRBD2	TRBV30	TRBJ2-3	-	TGTGCCTGGAGTGTACGCTGGACTAGCGGAGCTAGCACAGATACGCAGTATTTT	CAWSVRWTSGASTDTQYF
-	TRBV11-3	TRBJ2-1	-	TGTGCCAGCAGCCAGGCTTACAATGAGCAGTTCTTC	CASSQAYNEQFF
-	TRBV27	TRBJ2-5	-	TGTGCCAGCAGTGCGAGTTACCAAGAGACCCAGTACTTC	CASSASYQETQYF
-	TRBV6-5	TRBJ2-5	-	TGTGCCAGCAGTTACTACAGTCCTCAAGAGACCCAGTACTTC	CASSYYSPQETQYF
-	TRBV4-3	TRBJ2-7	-	TGCGCCAGCAGCCAACACCGGGACACCTACTACGAGCAGTACTTC	CASSQHRDTYYEQYF
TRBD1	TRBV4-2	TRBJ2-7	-	TGTGCCAGCAGCCAGACCGGGACAGGGGACTACGAGCAGTACTTC	CASSQTGTGDYEQYF
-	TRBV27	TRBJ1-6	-	TGTGCCAGCAGTTTAGGGGCGCACGATCCAGATTCACCCCTCCACTTT	CASSLGAHDPDSPLHF
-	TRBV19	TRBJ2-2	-	TGTGCCAGTGGAGAGATGGCCTACACCGGGGAGCTGTTTTTT	CASGEMAYTGELFF
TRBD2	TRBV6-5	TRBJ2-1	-	TGTGCCAGCAGCCTGGAACTAGCGGGACCCAATGAGCAGTTCTTC	CASSLELAGPNEQFF
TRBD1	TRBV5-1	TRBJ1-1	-	TGCGCCAGCAGCGGCGGGACAGGGGAATGGGAAGAAGCTTTCTTT	CASSGGTGEWEEAFF
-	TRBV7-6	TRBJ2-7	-	TGTGCCAGCAGTTCCACAGCGGGCCCCTCCCCCTACGAGCAGTACTTC	CASSSTAGPSPYEQYF
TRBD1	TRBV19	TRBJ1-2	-	TGTGCCAGTAGAGATATGACAGGGAACTATGGCTACACCTTC	CASRDMTGNYGYTF
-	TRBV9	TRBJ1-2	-	TGTGCCAGCAGCGTATTCCCAGGGGATAACTATGGCTACACCTTC	CASSVFPGDNYGYTF
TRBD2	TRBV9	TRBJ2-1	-	TGTGCCAGCAGCGTCCCCGGACTAGCGGGAGTACATGAGCAGTTCTTC	CASSVPGLAGVHEQFF
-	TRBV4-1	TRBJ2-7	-	TGCGCCAGCAGCCTTCCATGGACAGCATCCTACGAGCAGTACTTC	CASSLPWTASYEQYF
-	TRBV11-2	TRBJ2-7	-	TGTGCCAGCACCCATACTAGGACTCCGCCCGAGCAGTACTTC	CASTHTRTPPEQYF
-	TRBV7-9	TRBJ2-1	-	TGTGCCAGCAGCTTAGACCCTAAGCAGTTCTTC	CASSLDPKQFF
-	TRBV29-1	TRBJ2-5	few	TGCAGCGCCCTAGAACAAGAGACCCAGTACTTC	CSALEQETQYF
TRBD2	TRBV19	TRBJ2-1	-	TGTGCCAGTAGTATTGTGGCGGGGGTTGGGAATGAGCAGTTCTTC	CASSIVAGVGNEQFF
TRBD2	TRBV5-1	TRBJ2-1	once	TGCGCCAGCAGCTTTGTGGCCCTACCGGGACTAGCTTACAATGAGCAGTTCTTC	CASSFVALPGLAYNEQFF
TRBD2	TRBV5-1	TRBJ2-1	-	TGCGCCAGCAGCTTGCGCGGGACAGCGCTAGCGGGAGCTTACAATGAGCAGTTCTTC	CASSLRGTALAGAYNEQFF
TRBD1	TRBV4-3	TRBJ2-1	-	TGCGCCAGCAGCCAAGATTACTCGGACAGGGGCCCCACGTTGTTCTTC	CASSQDYSDRGPTLFF
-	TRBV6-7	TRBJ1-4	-	TGTGCCAGCAGAAACACCTCGTTCGGGGAAAAACTGTTTTTT	CASRNTSFGEKLFF
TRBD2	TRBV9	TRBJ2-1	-	TGTGCCAGCAGCGACCCCGCTAGCGGGAGGAATGAGCAGTTCTTC	CASSDPASGRNEQFF
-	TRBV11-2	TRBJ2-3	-	TGTGCCAGCAGCTTAGACCCGGGCACAGATACGCAGTATTTT	CASSLDPGTDTQYF
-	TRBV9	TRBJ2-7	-	TGTGCCAGCAGCGCAGCGTCCTCCTACGAGCAGTACTTC	CASSAASSYEQYF
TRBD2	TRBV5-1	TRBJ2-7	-	TGCGCCAGCAGCTTGAAGTCAGCGGGAGTGAACGAGCAGTACTTC	CASSLKSAGVNEQYF
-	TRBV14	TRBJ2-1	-	TGTGCCAGCAGCCCGATTTTGGGACTTGTTTTTGATGAGCAGTTCTTC	CASSPILGLVFDEQFF
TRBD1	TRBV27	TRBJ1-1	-	TGTGCCAGCAGTTTAATACAGGGGCCAGAAGCTTTCTTT	CASSLIQGPEAFF
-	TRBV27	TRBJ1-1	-	TGTGCCAGCAGCGGGACACTCAAGGGTGAAGCTTTCTTT	CASSGTLKGEAFF
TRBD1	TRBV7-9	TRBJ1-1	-	TGTGCCAGCAGCTTAGAGGGACAGTTGTGGGCTTTCTTT	CASSLEGQLWAFF
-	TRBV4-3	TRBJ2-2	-	TGCGCCAGCAGCCAAGTTTTAGGGGATCGGGGACTGGGGGAGCTGTTTTTT	CASSQVLGDRGLGELFF
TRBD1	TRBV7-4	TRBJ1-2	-	TGTGCCAGCAGCGCCCGACAGGGAGCTAACTATGGCTACACCTTC	CASSARQGANYGYTF
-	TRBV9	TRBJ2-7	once	TGTGCCAGCAGCTTAACGGGTAGCGAGCAGTACTTC	CASSLTGSEQYF
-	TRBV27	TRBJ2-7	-	TGTGCCAGCAGTTTGGGGGCGACCTACGAGCAGTACTTC	CASSLGATYEQYF
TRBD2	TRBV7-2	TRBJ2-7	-	TGTGCCAGCAGCTTAGTAGGCGGGAGTGAGTCGTACGAGCAGTACTTC	CASSLVGGSESYEQYF
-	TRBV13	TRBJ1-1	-	TGTGCCAGCAGCTTAGATCCCACCTACGACACTGAAGCTTTCTTT	CASSLDPTYDTEAFF
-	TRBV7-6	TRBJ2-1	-	TGTGCCAGCAGCTTAGCGCGTCTAGCGAATCACAATGAGCAGTTCTTC	CASSLARLANHNEQFF
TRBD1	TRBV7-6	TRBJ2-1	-	TGTGCCAGCAGCTTAGCGTTGGACAGGGGAGTCGGTGAGCAGTTCTTC	CASSLALDRGVGEQFF